The 25 T cell receptor beta chains below come from one sample, sequenced in a study of blood T cell repertoires in COVID-19. Here immunoSEQ multiplex PCR was the method, and the copy in TCRdb shows in-frame clones only, minus some. The data show about 360,000 clones, with over 75% seen just once and roughly 2% held by the top ten. The sample comprised PBMCs or T cells enriched from blood (not recorded which). These receptors originate from a man in his forties in a cohort exposed to, infected with or recovered from COVID-19 (not recorded which).

This chain uses TRBV6-2 or TRBV6-3 with TRBJ1-1; TRBD1 is a possible D gene (5 bases). Germline loops: CDR1 MNHEY, CDR2 SVGEGT. The V end lost 2 bases, the J end lost 6 bases, and 16 bases lay between the germline ends. There are 15 residues in the CDR3. The CDR3: CASSYRRAQGPEAFF. CDR3 coding DNA: TGTGCCAGCAGTTACCGCAGAGCGCAGGGCCCTGAAGCTTTCTTT.

For the CDR3, the DNA is TGTGCCAGCAGCGTGGACAGGGAGACTGAAGCTTTCTTT. Protein sequence: CASSVDRETEAFF. The V call is TRBV9, the J call TRBJ1-1; TRBD1 aligns across 8 bases. V was clipped by 2 bases and J by 5 bases; unmatched bases: 2. Germline V gene lookup returns CDR1 SGDLS and CDR2 YYNGEE. This CDR3 region has 13 residues.

This chain joins TRBV2 and TRBJ2-2; TRBD1 is a possible D gene (6 bases). The CDR3 extends over 15 amino acids. Deletions cut 4 bases from V and 5 bases from J, with 14 bases between. Germline CDR1 SNHLY, CDR2 FYNNEI. This chain's CDR3 is CASSATGRRTGELFF. The CDR3 coding sequence is TGTGCCAGCAGTGCGACAGGTCGAAGGACCGGGGAGCTGTTTTTT.

The V call is TRBV4-2, the J call TRBJ1-2; D is perhaps TRBD1 (6 bases). V was shortened by 0 bases and J by 9 bases, with 14 bases between the two germline ends. There are 14 residues in the CDR3. From germline, CDR1 is LGHNA and CDR2 YNFKEQ. Here the CDR3 DNA reads TGTGCCAGCAGCCAAGATGGCACAGGGAGAAGCTACACCTTC. Amino acid sequence: CASSQDGTGRSYTF.

The chain joins TRBV3-1 (or the pseudogene TRBV3-2) to TRBJ2-1, with a tentative D call TRBD2 (5 bases). Trimming shortened V by 10 bases and J by 10 bases, and 23 bases separated the two germline ends. Per the germline V gene, CDR1 is LGHDT and CDR2 is YNNKEL (reference sequence). This CDR3 comprises 14 residues. The CDR3 is CATAANRRGLEQFF. The CDR3 nucleotides read TGTGCCACAGCAGCCAATCGCCGGGGATTGGAGCAGTTCTTC.

With respect to this clone: At one end the junction does not follow the germline gene, possibly because of a read error. The chain is built from TRBV5-1 and TRBJ2-7; 10 bases fit TRBD1. The CDR3 runs 13 residues. Germline loops: CDR1 SGHRS, CDR2 YFSETQ. Written as DNA, the CDR3 is TGCGCCAGCAGCCTCCGGGACAGGGGTAACAGGAACTTC. This codes for CASSLRDRGNRNF.

This clone was detected only a few times. The CDR3: CASSDLLVGQTLHF. The CDR3 nucleotides read TGTGCCAGCAGTGACCTTTTGGTTGGGCAAACCCTCCACTTT. The chain couples TRBV2 to TRBJ1-6; D remains unclear. The V gene's germline CDR1 is SNHLY and CDR2 FYNNEI. This CDR3 has 14 residues. V dropped 3 bases and J dropped 14 bases, with 17 bases sitting between them.

A single count supports this clone. This rearrangement joins TRBV24-1 to TRBJ2-1; TRBD1 agrees at 12 bases. The V and J ends lost 4 bases and 3 bases, in that order; junction bases with no gene match: 9. The CDR3 runs to 18 residues. In germline, CDR1 is KGHDR, CDR2 SFDVKD. The CDR3 sequence is CATSDQGTGGQFYNEQFF. DNA for the CDR3: TGTGCCACCAGTGACCAAGGGACAGGGGGCCAATTCTACAATGAGCAGTTCTTC.

The chain is built from TRBV10-1 and TRBJ2-1, with 9 positions matching TRBD2. The CDR3 has 18 amino acids. J was trimmed by 2 bases and V by 4 bases; bases with no gene match: 12. In germline, CDR1 is WNHNN, CDR2 SYGVQD (reference sequence). The DNA for the CDR3 is TGCGCCAGCAGTGGACCCAGCCGCGGGAGGGCGGCCTACAATGAGCAGTTCTTC. This encodes CASSGPSRGRAAYNEQFF.

The J gene is TRBJ2-7, the V gene TRBV7-9, with a tentative D call TRBD1 (6 bases). V lost 1 base and J 7 bases, leaving 11 bases between the germline ends. The CDR3 has 13 residues. In germline, CDR1 is SEHNR, CDR2 FQNEAQ (reference sequence). The CDR3 nucleotides are TGTGCCAGCAGCTTAGTGGGTCAGGGGGAGCAGTACTTC. It translates to CASSLVGQGEQYF.

CDR3 sequence: CASSTGGEQYF. The CDR3, as DNA: TGTGCCAGCAGCACAGGGGGGGAGCAGTACTTC. J is TRBJ2-7 and V is TRBV7-9; 8 positions agree with TRBD1. The V gene end was trimmed by 5 bases and the J gene end by 7 bases; junction bases not matched to a gene: 1. The CDR3 is made up of 11 amino acids. Per germline, CDR1 SEHNR and CDR2 FQNEAQ (reference sequence).

This clone has a handful of counts. This rearrangement joins TRBV30 to TRBJ1-2; 9 bases map to TRBD1. V shed 2 bases, J shed 8 bases, and the junction held 6 bases outside the gene matches. The CDR3 has 13 amino acids. CDR1 is GTSNPN, CDR2 SVGIG, per germline (reference sequence). DNA of the CDR3: TGTGCCTGGAGTTATACAGGGGGCGGGGGCTACACCTTC. Its protein is CAWSYTGGGGYTF.

This clone has more than one count but fewer than ten. This chain links TRBV30 with TRBJ2-2; TRBD2 agrees at 7 bases. The CDR3 is made up of 16 amino acids. V gave up 5 bases and J gave up 2 bases; unmatched junction bases: 11. Looked up from germline, CDR1 is GTSNPN and CDR2 is SVGIG (reference sequence). The CDR3 region has the DNA TGTGCCTGGGAACTAGCGCAGGATGTTAACACCGGGGAGCTGTTTTTT. Its translation is CAWELAQDVNTGELFF.

This rearrangement joins TRBV30 to TRBJ1-6, with D perhaps TRBD1 (6 bases). The germline V and J ends were trimmed by 1 base and 7 bases, with 8 bases remaining between them. This CDR3 is built from 13 residues. Germline CDR1 and CDR2: GTSNPN and SVGIG (reference sequence). In DNA, the CDR3 is TGTGCCTGGAGTGCAGGGGCAAATTCACCCCTCCACTTT. Its protein is CAWSAGANSPLHF.

V and J are TRBV19 and TRBJ1-2; D not resolved. CDR1 and CDR2 (germline): LNHDA, SQIVND (reference sequence). Trimming stripped 3 bases from V and 2 bases from J, with 10 bases between. This CDR3 is 14 amino acids long. The CDR3 is CASSILASNYGYTF. DNA for the CDR3: TGTGCCAGTAGTATTCTGGCTTCGAACTATGGCTACACCTTC.

The rearrangement joins TRBV5-6 to TRBJ2-3; D call uncertain. This CDR3 spans 15 amino acids. V was shortened by 2 bases and J by 3 bases, with 13 bases between the two germline ends. Germline CDR1 is SGHDT and CDR2 is YYEEEE. CDR3 nucleotide sequence: TGTGCCAGCAGCTTCGGAGTAAGGTCAACAGATACGCAGTATTTT. It is translated as CASSFGVRSTDTQYF.

The chain uses TRBV5-1 and TRBJ2-7; TRBD1 might be the D (6 bases). V shed 5 bases and J shed 2 bases, with 17 bases lying between them. Germline V gene lookup returns CDR1 SGHRS and CDR2 YFSETQ. The CDR3 sequence is 15 residues long. In DNA, the CDR3 is TGCGCCAGCAGTTCCGGGACAACCATTACCTACGAGCAGTACTTC. Amino acid sequence: CASSSGTTITYEQYF.

The chain joins TRBV4-1 to TRBJ2-1; 8 nucleotides agree with TRBD2. Germline loops: CDR1 MGHRA, CDR2 YSYEKL. The CDR3 loop spans 15 amino acids. Germline trimming cut 4 bases from V and 9 bases from J; bases unmatched to any gene: 11. The CDR3 loop reads CASSPPGLGFIEQFF. In DNA form, the CDR3 reads TGCGCCAGCAGCCCACCGGGACTAGGTTTTATTGAGCAGTTCTTC.

CDR3 sequence: CASSRTDRGGGYTF. The CDR3 DNA sequence: TGTGCCAGCAGTCGTACGGACAGGGGTGGTGGCTACACCTTC. The chain links TRBV28 to TRBJ1-2, with 9 nucleotides matching TRBD1. Germline CDR1 is MDHEN and CDR2 is SYDVKM. The CDR3 covers 14 residues. Losses at the gene ends were 5 bases for V and 7 bases for J; bases not matched to a gene: 8.

The rearrangement uses TRBV7-9 and TRBJ2-2; D is unresolved. In germline, CDR1 is SEHNR, CDR2 FQNEAQ (reference sequence). The CDR3 extends over 15 amino acids. Trimming cost V 1 base and J 1 base, with 7 bases left between them. This chain's CDR3 is CASSLVLLNTGELFF. The CDR3 bases are TGTGCCAGCAGCTTAGTTCTCTTGAACACCGGGGAGCTGTTTTTT. The variable domain in full, with the rest retrieved from reference TRBV7-9 and TRBJ2-2, is DTGVSQNPRHKITKRGQNVTFRCDPISEHNRLYWYRQTLGQGPEFLTYFQNEAQLEKSRLLSDRFSAERPKGSFSTLEIQRTEQGDSAMYLCASSLVLLNTGELFFGEGSRLTVL.

This sequence joins TRBV30 and TRBJ2-2; the match to TRBD1 covers 7 bases. V shed 4 bases, J shed 7 bases, and the junction held 12 bases outside the gene matches. The CDR3 is 15 residues long. The germline CDR1 and CDR2 sequences are GTSNPN and SVGIG (reference sequence). In DNA, the CDR3 is TGTGCCTGGACCGGACAGGTTGGTCGGAGCGGGGAGCTGTTTTTT. Translation: CAWTGQVGRSGELFF.

This sequence joins TRBV7-2 and TRBJ1-5; D uncertain. This CDR3 is built from 17 residues. V lost 6 bases and J 4 bases, leaving 22 bases between the germline ends. The germline CDR1 and CDR2 sequences are SGHTA and FQGNSA. The CDR3 here is CASRKSWAARKNQPQHF. The CDR3 coding sequence is TGTGCCAGCAGAAAGTCCTGGGCAGCCCGAAAGAATCAGCCCCAGCATTTT.

This clone appeared a few times. The chain couples TRBV28 to TRBJ2-7, with D tentatively TRBD1 (6 bases). The germline gives CDR1 MDHEN, CDR2 SYDVKM. This CDR3 is 11 amino acids long. Trimming cost V 5 bases and J 4 bases, with 6 bases left between them. The CDR3 spells CASSTGYEQYF. The DNA for the CDR3 is TGTGCCAGCAGTACAGGGTACGAGCAGTACTTC. Complete variable domain (other parts from reference TRBV28 and TRBJ2-7): DVKVTQSSRYLVKRTGEKVFLECVQDMDHENMFWYRQDPGLGLRLIYFSYDVKMKEKGDIPEGYSVSREKKERFSLILESASTNQTSMYLCASSTGYEQYFGPGTRLTVT.

The gene calls are TRBV15 and TRBJ2-3; 9 bases map to TRBD2. With V trimmed by 1 base and J by 4 bases, 6 bases remained unmatched. CDR1 and CDR2 from the germline V gene are LNHNV and YYDKDF (reference sequence). The CDR3 contains 16 residues. The CDR3 is CATSRGGAGGSDTQYF. DNA of the CDR3: TGTGCCACCAGCAGAGGCGGGGCGGGAGGGTCAGATACGCAGTATTTT.

The chain links TRBV15 to TRBJ1-4; a possible D gene is TRBD1 (6 bases). Between the trimmed V and J ends, which lost 8 bases and 3 bases, there was a span of 16 bases. This CDR3 comprises 15 residues. The germline V gene has CDR1 LNHNV and CDR2 YYDKDF (reference sequence). In DNA, the CDR3 is TGTGCCACCTCGGACAGATTGGCGGCTAATGAAAAACTGTTTTTT. This codes for CATSDRLAANEKLFF.